One and the same sample provided the 23 T cell receptor beta chains below, sequenced in a study of low-dose radiotherapy and immunotherapy resistance in tumors. TRAV- and TRBV-specific primers primed first-strand cDNA, covering alpha and beta chains. TCRs were put through 20 PCR cycles of amplification with Phusion. A constant-region primer and the V-primer adapter served as the primer pair. MiXCR, run by TCRdb on the reads, gives a single entry per CDR3 protein. The sample contains some 88,000 distinct CDR3 sequences, under 9.5% of which appear only once. Documented time point: before trial treatment. Material: PBMCs, obtained before treatment. The receptors here all came from a male donor with prostate cancer.

This clonotype was detected many times. V and J are TRBV15 and TRBJ2-1; 7 bases match TRBD2. The trim removed 5 bases at V and 5 bases at J, leaving 6 bases unmatched. The CDR3 runs 14 residues. CDR1 is LNHNV, CDR2 YYDKDF, per germline (reference sequence). The CDR3 loop is CATSEAGAHNEQFF. Here the CDR3 DNA reads TGTGCCACCAGCGAGGCGGGAGCCCACAATGAGCAGTTCTTC.

This clonotype was seen repeatedly, ten times or more. In DNA, the CDR3 is TGCAGTGCCCCGTCGGGCGGGGGATTCTACGAGCAGTACTTC. Encoded protein: CSAPSGGGFYEQYF. V usage is TRBV20-1 and J usage is TRBJ2-7; 7 bases are a match to TRBD2. The germline V gene has CDR1 DFQATT and CDR2 SNEGSKA (reference sequence). V dropped 6 bases and J dropped 3; count of bases not matched to a gene: 11. The CDR3 sequence is 14 residues long.

The sample holds many counts of this clonotype. The chain couples TRBV28 to TRBJ1-2; no definite D call. The V gene lost 3 bases and the J gene lost 6 bases, with 14 bases spanning the gap. CDR3 length equals 14 residues. Per the germline V gene, CDR1 is MDHEN and CDR2 is SYDVKM. CDR3 nucleotide sequence: TGTGCCAGCAGTTTGGCCTTTACAGCACATGGCTACACCTTC. Encoded protein: CASSLAFTAHGYTF.

This clonotype was detected ten times or more. The chain uses TRBV28 and TRBJ1-1; 11 positions match TRBD1. Germline values: CDR1 MDHEN, CDR2 SYDVKM. The CDR3 sequence is 16 residues long. J was trimmed by 5 bases and V by 5 bases; bases with no gene match: 10. The chain's CDR3 is CASSPPGQGAKTEAFF. CDR3 coding DNA: TGTGCCAGCAGTCCCCCCGGACAGGGGGCTAAGACTGAAGCTTTCTTT.

This clonotype was seen just once. The genes are TRBV27 and TRBJ2-7; D is ambiguous. In germline, CDR1 is MNHEY, CDR2 SMNVEV (reference sequence). CDR3 length: 12 residues. V was cut by 6 bases and J by 0 bases, with 6 bases left in between. The CDR3 DNA sequence: TGTGCCAGCAGGGCTTCCTCCTACGAGCAGTACTTC. This translates into CASRASSYEQYF.

This clonotype was found many times. The junction differs from germline at one of its ends, possibly a read error. V and J are TRBV11-2 and TRBJ2-2; D is unresolved. Germline CDR1 is SGHAT and CDR2 is FQNNGV. The CDR3 length is 14 residues. As DNA, the CDR3 is TGTGCCAGCAAGGTGGGCCGGAACTCCGGGGAGCTGTTTTTT. It codes for CASKVGRNSGELFF.

This clonotype was seen ten or more times. The chain carries TRBV29-1 and TRBJ2-3, with 7 bases that match TRBD2. V was pared by 6 bases and J by 2 bases, with 5 bases of the junction left unmatched. The germline V gene has CDR1 SQVTM and CDR2 ANQGSEA. The CDR3 consists of 13 residues. CDR3 sequence (DNA): TGCAGCGTCGGGAGGTCCGTCACAGATACGCAGTATTTT. It specifies CSVGRSVTDTQYF.

This clonotype has a count of ten or more. J is TRBJ1-6 and V is TRBV5-1; 10 bases line up with TRBD1. The CDR3 has 15 amino acids. CDR1 and CDR2 from the germline V gene are SGHRS and YFSETQ. J gave up 10 bases and V 7 bases, and 11 bases lay outside the gene matches. DNA of the CDR3: TGCGCCAGCGCTCGGTCCGGGACAGGGGAATCACCCCTCCACTTT. Its protein product is CASARSGTGESPLHF.

This clonotype was counted at least ten times. V is TRBV6-2 or TRBV6-3 and J is TRBJ1-1; D is uncertain. This CDR3 is 13 amino acids long. CDR1 is MNHEY, CDR2 SVGEGT, per germline. V was trimmed by 6 bases and J by 1 base, leaving 9 bases between them. The CDR3 DNA is TGTGCCAGCAGAACCCCTGAGAACACTGAAGCTTTCTTT. Translated, it gives CASRTPENTEAFF.

This clonotype has more than one count but fewer than ten. The rearrangement joins TRBV27 to TRBJ2-1, with 11 positions matching TRBD2. Germline values: CDR1 MNHEY, CDR2 SMNVEV (reference sequence). This CDR3 comprises 16 residues. V trimming: 3 bases; J trimming: 5 bases; junction bases outside the gene matches: 6. As DNA, the CDR3 is TGTGCCAGCAGTTTCCTCGGACTAGCGGGCCACAATGAGCAGTTCTTC. Translating it yields CASSFLGLAGHNEQFF.

In this sample, this clonotype turned up many times. The chain employs TRBV7-3 and TRBJ2-7; 9 bases agree with TRBD2. The CDR3 covers 15 residues. Germline CDR1 is SGHTA and CDR2 is FQGTGA. V lost 0 bases, J lost 4 bases, and 4 bases stayed unmatched. The CDR3 nucleotides are TGTGCCAGCAGCTTAACTAGCGGGAGTGGGTACGAGCAGTACTTC. Translating gives CASSLTSGSGYEQYF. Full variable domain (outside the CDR3, taken from reference TRBV7-3 and TRBJ2-7): GAGVSQTPSNKVTEKGKYVELRCDPISGHTALYWYRQSLGQGPEFLIYFQGTGAADDSGLPNDRFFAVRPEGSVSTLKIQRTERGDSAVYLCASSLTSGSGYEQYFGPGTRLTVT.

The chain has TRBV19 and TRBJ2-7, with 7 bases matching TRBD1. The better agreement between TRBJ2-1 and the DNA end casts doubt on the J call. Germline values: CDR1 LNHDA, CDR2 SQIVND (reference sequence). The length of the CDR3 is 14 residues. The CDR3 reads CASSPYRGSYEQFF. The CDR3 nucleotides read TGTGCCAGTAGTCCTTACAGGGGAAGCTACGAGCAGTTCTTC.

J is TRBJ2-7 and V is TRBV29-1; D uncertain. Germline V gives CDR1 SQVTM, CDR2 ANQGSEA. This CDR3 has 13 amino acids. The ends were cut back, 5 bases at V and 0 bases at J, with 11 bases in the middle. CDR3 loop: CSVYDSSSYEQYF. CDR3 bases: TGCAGCGTTTATGACTCCAGCTCCTACGAGCAGTACTTC.

This clonotype has a handful of counts. A much larger clone differs by one base, so this may be a read error. The V and J genes are TRBV20-1 and TRBJ2-3; TRBD2 is a possible D gene (6 bases). Germline CDR1 is DFQATT and CDR2 is SNEGSKA (reference sequence). This CDR3 contains 14 residues. The CDR3 is CSGTPGLLTDMQYF. In DNA form, the CDR3 reads TGCAGTGGCACCCCGGGACTCCTCACAGATATGCAGTATTTT.

This clonotype was found many times. The genes are TRBV6-4 and TRBJ1-1; the D is unclear. V was trimmed by 6 bases and J by 4 bases, leaving 12 bases between them. The V gene's germline CDR1 is MRHNA and CDR2 SNTAGT. The CDR3 runs 13 residues. CDR3 protein: CASSALQGTEAFF. The CDR3 nucleotides read TGTGCCAGCAGCGCTTTACAAGGCACTGAAGCTTTCTTT.

This clonotype was seen repeatedly, ten times or more. This chain uses TRBV7-2 with TRBJ2-7, with 8 bases identical to TRBD1. The V gene end was trimmed by 5 bases and the J gene end by 4 bases; junction bases not matched to a gene: 7. CDR3 length: 14 amino acids. Germline values: CDR1 SGHTA, CDR2 FQGNSA. The CDR3: CASSPGDRRYEQYF. The DNA for the CDR3 is TGTGCCAGCAGCCCTGGGGACAGGCGTTACGAGCAGTACTTC.

This clonotype was observed many times. In DNA, the CDR3 is TGTGCCTGGAGTGTACCGGGTTACACCATATATTTT. It codes for CAWSVPGYTIYF. This chain links TRBV30 with TRBJ1-3; D is uncertain. Deletions cut 0 bases from V and 8 bases from J, with 8 bases between. CDR1 and CDR2 from the germline V gene are GTSNPN and SVGIG (reference sequence). The CDR3 extends over 12 amino acids.

This clonotype showed up many times. The chain couples TRBV6-2 or TRBV6-3 to TRBJ2-1, with 8 bases aligning to TRBD2. This CDR3 is built from 14 residues. The germline CDR1 and CDR2 sequences are MNHEY and SVGEGT. Trimming at V came to 4 bases and at J to 6 bases, leaving 5 bases not matched to a gene. DNA of the CDR3: TGTGCCAGCAGTTGGTTCGGGACTAGCAATGAGCAGTTCTTC. As protein: CASSWFGTSNEQFF.

There are many counts of this clonotype. The V gene is TRBV4-1, the J gene TRBJ2-2; D is uncertain. Germline assignment: CDR1 MGHRA and CDR2 YSYEKL. The CDR3 length is 15 residues. The germline V and J ends were trimmed by 1 base and 6 bases, with 12 bases remaining between them. The CDR3 reads CASSQVLLSSGELFF. In DNA, the CDR3 is TGCGCCAGCAGCCAAGTATTGCTCTCCTCCGGGGAGCTGTTTTTT.

This clonotype occurred once. A far larger clone is off by one base, so a read error is likely. The chain carries TRBV6-8 and TRBJ2-5; D uncertain. Germline values: CDR1 MNHGY, CDR2 SAAAGT. The length of the CDR3 is 13 residues. The CDR3 sequence: CASNYGGQGTQYF. The CDR3 DNA is TGTGCCAGCAATTATGGCGGCCAAGGGACCCAGTACTTC.

This clonotype was observed many times. V is TRBV10-3 and J is TRBJ2-1; TRBD2 agrees at 12 bases. Germline assignment: CDR1 ENHRY and CDR2 SYGVKD. This CDR3 has 17 residues. Losses at the gene ends were 3 bases for V and 8 bases for J; bases not matched to a gene: 11. CDR3 residues: CAISDPRLAGVSYEQFF. The DNA of the CDR3 is TGTGCCATCAGTGACCCCCGACTAGCGGGAGTGAGTTATGAGCAGTTCTTC.

This clonotype was found many times. J is TRBJ2-7 and V is TRBV29-1; 11 bases fit TRBD2. V was pared by 6 bases and J by 4 bases, with 8 bases of the junction left unmatched. Germline loops: CDR1 SQVTM, CDR2 ANQGSEA. The CDR3 totals 14 residues. The CDR3 region is CSVETSGKMYEQYF. CDR3 in DNA: TGCAGCGTGGAGACTAGCGGGAAGATGTACGAGCAGTACTTC.

This clonotype was seen ten or more times. V usage is TRBV5-1 and J usage is TRBJ1-6; weak D call: TRBD1 (6 bases). The CDR3 length is 14 residues. The V gene lost 0 bases and the J gene lost 10 bases, with 11 bases spanning the gap. The V gene's germline CDR1 is SGHRS and CDR2 YFSETQ. CDR3 sequence (DNA): TGCGCCAGCAGCTTGGGGGGGCAGGGATCACCCCTCCACTTT. This gives the protein CASSLGGQGSPLHF.